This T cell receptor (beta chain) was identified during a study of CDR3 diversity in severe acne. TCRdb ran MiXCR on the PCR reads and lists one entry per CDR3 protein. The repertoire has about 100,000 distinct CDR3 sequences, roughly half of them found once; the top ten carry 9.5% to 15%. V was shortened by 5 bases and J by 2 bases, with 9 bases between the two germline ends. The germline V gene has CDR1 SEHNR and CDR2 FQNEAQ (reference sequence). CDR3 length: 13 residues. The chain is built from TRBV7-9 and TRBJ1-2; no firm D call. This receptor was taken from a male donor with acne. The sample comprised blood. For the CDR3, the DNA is TGTGCCAGCAGCCCGCTCCGCAACTATGGCTACACCTTC. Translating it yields CASSPLRNYGYTF.